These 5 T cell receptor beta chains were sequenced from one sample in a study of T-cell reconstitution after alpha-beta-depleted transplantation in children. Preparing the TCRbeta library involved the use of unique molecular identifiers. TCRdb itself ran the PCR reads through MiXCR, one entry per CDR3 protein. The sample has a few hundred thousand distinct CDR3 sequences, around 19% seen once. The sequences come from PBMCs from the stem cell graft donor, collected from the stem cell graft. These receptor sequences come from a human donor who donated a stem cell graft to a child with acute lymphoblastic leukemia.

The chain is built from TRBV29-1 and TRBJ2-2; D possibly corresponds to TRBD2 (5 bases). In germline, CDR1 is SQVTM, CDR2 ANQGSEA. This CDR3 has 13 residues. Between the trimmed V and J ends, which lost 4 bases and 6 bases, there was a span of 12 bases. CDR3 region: CSVGETRAGELFF. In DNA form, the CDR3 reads TGCAGCGTTGGGGAGACACGGGCCGGGGAGCTGTTTTTT.

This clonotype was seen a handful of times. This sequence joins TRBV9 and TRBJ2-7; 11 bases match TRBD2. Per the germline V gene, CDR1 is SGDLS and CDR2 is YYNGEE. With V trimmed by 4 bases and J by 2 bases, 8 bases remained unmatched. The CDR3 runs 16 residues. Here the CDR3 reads CASSPSTSGSPYEQYF. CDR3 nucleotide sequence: TGTGCCAGCAGCCCCAGTACTAGCGGGAGCCCCTACGAGCAGTACTTC.

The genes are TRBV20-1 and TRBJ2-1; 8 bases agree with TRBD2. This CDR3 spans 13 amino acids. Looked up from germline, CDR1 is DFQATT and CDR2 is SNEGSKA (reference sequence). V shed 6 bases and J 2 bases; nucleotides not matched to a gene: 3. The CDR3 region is CSAGGRTYNEQFF. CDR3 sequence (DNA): TGCAGTGCCGGCGGGAGGACCTACAATGAGCAGTTCTTC.

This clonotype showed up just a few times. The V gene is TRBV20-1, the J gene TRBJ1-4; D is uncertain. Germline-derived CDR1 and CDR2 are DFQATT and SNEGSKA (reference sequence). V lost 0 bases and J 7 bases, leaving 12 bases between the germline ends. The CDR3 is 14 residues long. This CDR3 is CSARDPGLGEKLFF. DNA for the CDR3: TGCAGTGCTAGAGATCCCGGGTTGGGTGAAAAACTGTTTTTT.

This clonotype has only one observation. In DNA, the CDR3 is TGCGCCAGCAGCCCCCTGGCGGCGGGAGTCGAGCAGTACTTC. Translated: CASSPLAAGVEQYF. V gene TRBV4-1 combines with J gene TRBJ2-7; 7 bases agree with TRBD2. With 4 bases clipped from V and 6 bases from J, the junction kept 9 bases outside the gene matches. CDR3 size: 14 residues. The germline CDR1 and CDR2 sequences are MGHRA and YSYEKL.